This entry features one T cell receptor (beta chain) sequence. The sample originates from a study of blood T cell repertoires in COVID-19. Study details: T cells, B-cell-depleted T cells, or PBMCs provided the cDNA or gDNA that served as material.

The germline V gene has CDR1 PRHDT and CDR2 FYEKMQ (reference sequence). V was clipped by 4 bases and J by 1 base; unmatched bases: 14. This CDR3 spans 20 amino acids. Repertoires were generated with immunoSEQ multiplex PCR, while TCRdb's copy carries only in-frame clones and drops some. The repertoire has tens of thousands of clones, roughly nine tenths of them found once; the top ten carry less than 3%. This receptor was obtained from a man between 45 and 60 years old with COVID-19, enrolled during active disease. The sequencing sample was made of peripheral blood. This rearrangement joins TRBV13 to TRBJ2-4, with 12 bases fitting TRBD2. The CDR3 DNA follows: TGTGCCAGCAGCTCCCGTTGGGGGCTAGCGGGGGGGCTGGCCAAAAACATTCAGTACTTC. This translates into CASSSRWGLAGGLAKNIQYF.